This TCR beta chain was profiled in a study of metastatic and nonmetastatic thyroid tumors. Study-wide background: It was across blood and tumor or nodule tissue from malignant and benign thyroid patients that repertoires were compared. Study observations and caveats: Reportedly, malignant thyroid tumors had significantly higher TCR beta diversity than benign nodules, in blood and tumor.

Thyroid surgery was preceded by no treatment in any patient. This clone was recorded at least ten times. Its specificity is not known. TCRdb re-analyzed the PCR reads using MiXCR. The sample includes about 25,000 clones, 20% seen only once; the top ten take about 4.6%. This receptor was taken from a female donor with papillary thyroid cancer or a benign thyroid nodule (not recorded which). Some clones in this sample may be carry-over from other donors' samples. The sequencing input was adjacent normal tissue.

The CDR3 loop reads CASSVAGGESTDTQYF. DNA of the CDR3: TGTGCCAGCAGCGTAGCCGGGGGGGAGAGCACAGATACGCAGTATTTT. The chain carries TRBV9 and TRBJ2-3; 8 nucleotides align to TRBD2. Per the germline V gene, CDR1 is SGDLS and CDR2 is YYNGEE. The CDR3 consists of 16 residues. The V gene end was trimmed by 0 bases and the J gene end by 0 bases; junction bases not matched to a gene: 3.